This is a list of T cell receptor beta chains from one sample in a study of cytomegalovirus exposure and HLA in healthy donors. The table came from immunoSEQ multiplex PCR; TCRdb's copy has only in-frame clones and leaves some out. Among just over 95,000 clones, more than 60% were seen once, and the ten largest hold 7% to 10%. The specimen was PBMCs. These receptors originate from a human donor in good health. CDR3s include the opening cysteine and the closing phenylalanine or tryptophan. The order of the fields is V gene, clone size, D gene, J gene, CDR3 DNA, CDR3 protein. The D gene is left open where the match is weak. Clone size appears in some rows only: once, few, many, or a class for an expanded clone.

V: TRBV10-3; size: NA; D: TRBD1; J: TRBJ2-1; DNA: TGTGCCATCAGTGAGGAAATGGCAGGGGGTTACAATGAGCAGTTCTTC; CDR3: CAISEEMAGGYNEQFF
V: TRBV2; size: NA; D: NA; J: TRBJ2-1; DNA: TGTGCCAGCAGTGACTCCCGTTACAGGGGTACGGGACTCCGAGTTGACTACAATGAGCAGTTCTTC; CDR3: CASSDSRYRGTGLRVDYNEQFF
V: TRBV7-2; size: NA; D: NA; J: TRBJ2-2; DNA: TGTGCCAGCAGCGCCCGGGTCACAAACACCGGGGAGCTGTTTTTT; CDR3: CASSARVTNTGELFF
V: TRBV6-1; size: NA; D: NA; J: TRBJ1-3; DNA: TGTGCCAGCAGCACGACGGGGGGAAACACCATATATTTT; CDR3: CASSTTGGNTIYF
V: TRBV2; size: NA; D: TRBD1; J: TRBJ1-1; DNA: TGTGCCAGCAGTCGTAGGACAGGGAACACTGAAGCTTTCTTT; CDR3: CASSRRTGNTEAFF
V: TRBV5-4; size: NA; D: NA; J: TRBJ2-2; DNA: TGTGCCAGCAGCCCTTCCCGGGTCCCGAACACCGGGGAGCTGTTTTTT; CDR3: CASSPSRVPNTGELFF
V: TRBV5-1; size: NA; D: TRBD1; J: TRBJ1-1; DNA: TGCGCCAGCAGCTCCCTGGACAGGGCCGACACTGAAGCTTTCTTT; CDR3: CASSSLDRADTEAFF
V: TRBV5-6; size: few; D: NA; J: TRBJ1-2; DNA: TGTGCCAGCAGCTTGATCAGGGGCTATGGCTACACCTTC; CDR3: CASSLIRGYGYTF
V: TRBV27; size: NA; D: NA; J: TRBJ1-6; DNA: TGTGCCAGCAGACCAGGTCGCAATTCACCCCTCCACTTT; CDR3: CASRPGRNSPLHF
V: TRBV5-1; size: NA; D: NA; J: TRBJ1-4; DNA: TGCGCCAGCAGCTTAGTCAACAGCCAAAATGAAAAACTGTTTTTT; CDR3: CASSLVNSQNEKLFF
V: TRBV2; size: NA; D: NA; J: TRBJ2-5; DNA: TGTGCCAGCAGGGACGGGACACCGCAAGAGACCCAGTACTTC; CDR3: CASRDGTPQETQYF
V: TRBV19; size: few; D: TRBD1; J: TRBJ1-1; DNA: TGTGCCAGTAGTGGTGGACAGGGATTGTCTGAAGCTTTCTTT; CDR3: CASSGGQGLSEAFF
V: TRBV5-1; size: few; D: NA; J: TRBJ2-7; DNA: TGCGCCAGCAGCAAACAGGAAAAGCTTCCTTACGAGCAGTACTTC; CDR3: CASSKQEKLPYEQYF
V: TRBV2; size: NA; D: NA; J: TRBJ2-2; DNA: TGTGCCAGCAGTTCGCCCGACTGGGTCGGGGAGCTGTTTTTT; CDR3: CASSSPDWVGELFF
V: TRBV27; size: once; D: NA; J: TRBJ1-2; DNA: TGTGCCAGCAGTTTCCGCGGTGGTGGCTACACCTTC; CDR3: CASSFRGGGYTF
V: TRBV7-2; size: NA; D: NA; J: TRBJ2-7; DNA: TGTGCCAGCAGCATCCAAAGTACAGCAAGCTACGAGCAGTACTTC; CDR3: CASSIQSTASYEQYF
V: TRBV6-5; size: NA; D: TRBD1; J: TRBJ1-3; DNA: TGTGCCAGCAGACCCGGGACAGGCTCTGGAAACACCATATATTTT; CDR3: CASRPGTGSGNTIYF
V: TRBV18; size: NA; D: NA; J: TRBJ1-1; DNA: TGTGCCAGCTCACCCAAAAACACTGAAGCTTTCTTT; CDR3: CASSPKNTEAFF
V: TRBV2; size: few; D: TRBD1; J: TRBJ1-1; DNA: TGTGCCAGCAGTAACCGACAGGGTTACACTGAAGCTTTCTTT; CDR3: CASSNRQGYTEAFF
V: TRBV13; size: NA; D: TRBD1; J: TRBJ1-2; DNA: TGTGCCAGCAGCTTAGCTCCGGACAGGGTCGACTATGGCTACACCTTC; CDR3: CASSLAPDRVDYGYTF
V: TRBV6-1; size: NA; D: TRBD1; J: TRBJ2-4; DNA: TGTGCCAGCAGTGAACTGAACAGGGGTGGGAAAAACATTCAGTACTTC; CDR3: CASSELNRGGKNIQYF
V: TRBV6-5; size: few; D: NA; J: TRBJ2-7; DNA: TGTGCCAGCAGTCCTACGCGTGGTAACGAGCAGTACTTC; CDR3: CASSPTRGNEQYF
V: TRBV19; size: NA; D: TRBD1; J: TRBJ2-2; DNA: TGTGCCAGTAACCCGCGACAGGGGGACACCGGGGAGCTGTTTTTT; CDR3: CASNPRQGDTGELFF
V: TRBV4-2; size: many; D: TRBD2; J: TRBJ2-4; DNA: TGTGCCAGCAGCGCCGGTGAGGCTAGCGGGGCTCTAGCCAAAAACATTCAGTACTTC; CDR3: CASSAGEASGALAKNIQYF
V: TRBV6-5; size: once; D: NA; J: TRBJ1-1; DNA: TGTGCCAGCAGGAACCCGGGGACTGAAGCTTTCTTT; CDR3: CASRNPGTEAFF
V: TRBV5-1; size: NA; D: TRBD1; J: TRBJ1-2; DNA: TGCGCCAGCAGCTTGTCGATTACGGGACAGGGTTGCGGCTACACCTTC; CDR3: CASSLSITGQGCGYTF
V: TRBV5-1; size: NA; D: NA; J: TRBJ2-5; DNA: TGCGCCAGCACCCTACAGGGAAGCCAAGAGACCCAGTACTTC; CDR3: CASTLQGSQETQYF
V: TRBV19; size: few; D: TRBD1; J: TRBJ1-5; DNA: TGTGCCAGTAGAGGACAGGGGCTAGATCAGCCCCAGCATTTT; CDR3: CASRGQGLDQPQHF
V: TRBV5-1; size: few; D: NA; J: TRBJ2-2; DNA: TGCGCCAGCAGCTTGGGTAGCGGCGTCACCGGGGAGCTGTTTTTT; CDR3: CASSLGSGVTGELFF
V: TRBV11-2; size: NA; D: NA; J: TRBJ2-5; DNA: TGTGCCAGCAGCTTAATCCAGTACCAAGAGACCCAGTACTTC; CDR3: CASSLIQYQETQYF
V: TRBV5-6; size: NA; D: NA; J: TRBJ1-1; DNA: TGTGCCAGCAGCCCCCGCGGCAGGAACACTGAAGCTTTCTTT; CDR3: CASSPRGRNTEAFF
V: TRBV25-1; size: NA; D: TRBD1; J: TRBJ1-1; DNA: TGTGCCAGCAGACAGGGGACCACTGAAGCTTTCTTT; CDR3: CASRQGTTEAFF
V: TRBV5-1; size: NA; D: NA; J: TRBJ2-7; DNA: TGCGCCAGCAGCCCACCGGGGGTTCGGTCCTACGAGCAGTACTTC; CDR3: CASSPPGVRSYEQYF
V: TRBV5-1; size: NA; D: TRBD1; J: TRBJ1-3; DNA: TGCGCCAGCAGCTCAGGGGGGAGCTCTGGAAACACCATATATTTT; CDR3: CASSSGGSSGNTIYF
V: TRBV7-8; size: NA; D: NA; J: TRBJ2-3; DNA: TGTGCCAGCAGCCCTTCACAGGGTACCACAGATACGCAGTATTTT; CDR3: CASSPSQGTTDTQYF
V: TRBV9; size: NA; D: NA; J: TRBJ1-3; DNA: TGTGCCAGCAGCGCAAGCGGGACACCTGGAAACACCATATATTTT; CDR3: CASSASGTPGNTIYF
V: TRBV18; size: few; D: TRBD1; J: TRBJ1-1; DNA: TGTGCCAGCTCACCAGGACAGGGAGGAACTGAAGCTTTCTTT; CDR3: CASSPGQGGTEAFF
V: TRBV10-3; size: few; D: TRBD1; J: TRBJ1-5; DNA: TGTGCCGTCGGACAGGGCGACAATCAGCCCCAGCATTTT; CDR3: CAVGQGDNQPQHF
V: TRBV29-1; size: NA; D: NA; J: TRBJ2-1; DNA: TGCAGCGTTGACGGGTTCAATGAGCAGTTCTTC; CDR3: CSVDGFNEQFF
V: TRBV18; size: NA; D: TRBD1; J: TRBJ2-1; DNA: TGTGCCAGCTCACGGGATGTTGGACAGGGTATCAATGAGCAGTTCTTC; CDR3: CASSRDVGQGINEQFF
V: TRBV9; size: NA; D: TRBD2; J: TRBJ2-1; DNA: TGTGCCAGCAGCGCGGGACTAGCGGGGGGAAATGAGCAGTTCTTC; CDR3: CASSAGLAGGNEQFF
V: TRBV2; size: few; D: NA; J: TRBJ1-1; DNA: TGTGCCAGCAGTGTTGGAGCGGAGAACACTGAAGCTTTCTTT; CDR3: CASSVGAENTEAFF
V: TRBV19; size: few; D: TRBD2; J: TRBJ2-7; DNA: TGTGCCAGTAGTACCGGGACTAGCTCCTACGAGCAGTACTTC; CDR3: CASSTGTSSYEQYF
V: TRBV12-5; size: once; D: NA; J: TRBJ1-2; DNA: TGTGCTAGTGGTTCCCGTCAAAGAGACTATGGCTACACCTTC; CDR3: CASGSRQRDYGYTF
V: TRBV5-1; size: NA; D: NA; J: TRBJ1-1; DNA: TGCGCCAGCAAGACATCAGGGATGAACACTGAAGCTTTCTTT; CDR3: CASKTSGMNTEAFF
V: TRBV19; size: NA; D: TRBD1; J: TRBJ2-7; DNA: TGTGCCAGTACCTCCGGGACAGGGACCTACGAGCAGTACTTC; CDR3: CASTSGTGTYEQYF